This TCR beta chain was sequenced during a study of T cell responses to AZD1222 COVID-19 vaccine. Study-level findings and limits: As reported, nearly half of all spike-specific TCRs target variant regions that are unmutated. In all cases, repertoires were sampled only after the peak T cell response.

V was clipped by 2 bases and J by 2 bases, with 6 bases between them. There are 13 residues in the CDR3. The germline CDR1 and CDR2 sequences are MNHNS and SASEGT. Generated by immunoSEQ multiplex PCR, the TCRdb table keeps only in-frame clones and is missing some. The sample includes 170,000 or so clones, about nine tenths of them seen just once. In regard to this clone: Its antigen is still unknown.

The origin of this receptor is an adult in good health. Sequenced here: peripheral blood, sampled on day 0 of AZD1222 vaccination. The rearrangement uses TRBV6-1 and TRBJ1-2; D not resolved. The CDR3 here is CASSETVNYGYTF. The CDR3 DNA is TGTGCCAGCAGTGAAACGGTGAACTATGGCTACACCTTC.